This TCR beta chain derives from a study of blood T cell repertoires in COVID-19. Study in general: Acute and convalescent COVID-19 specimens originated in the United States, Italy and Spain.

The length of the CDR3 is 17 residues. V lost 4 bases to trimming and J lost 8 bases; unmatched junction nucleotides: 16. Germline lookup yields CDR1 SGHNT and CDR2 YYREEE (reference sequence). The assay was immunoSEQ multiplex PCR, and TCRdb's table has in-frame clones only and misses some. The data hold 300,000 to 400,000 clones, with 86% observed a single time. Sequencing was performed on PBMCs or T cells enriched from blood (not recorded which). The V and J genes are TRBV5-4 and TRBJ2-1, with 9 bases fitting TRBD2. The origin of this receptor is a woman aged 40 to 50 with acute COVID-19. CDR3 protein: CASSKGVGTSPRDEQFF. The CDR3 DNA follows: TGTGCCAGCAGCAAGGGGGTTGGGACTAGCCCCCGGGATGAGCAGTTCTTC.